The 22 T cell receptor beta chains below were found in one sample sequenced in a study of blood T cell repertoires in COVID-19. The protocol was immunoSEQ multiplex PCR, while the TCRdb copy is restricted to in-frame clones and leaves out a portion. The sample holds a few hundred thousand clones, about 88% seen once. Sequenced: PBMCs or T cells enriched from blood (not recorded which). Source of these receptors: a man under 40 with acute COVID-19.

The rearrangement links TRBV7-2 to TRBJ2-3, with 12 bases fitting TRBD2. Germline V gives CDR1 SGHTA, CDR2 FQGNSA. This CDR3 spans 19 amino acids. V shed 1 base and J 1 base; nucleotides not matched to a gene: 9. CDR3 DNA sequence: TGTGCCAGCAGCTTAGTCCCCATTGGACTAGCGGGACGCACAGATACGCAGTATTTT. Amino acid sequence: CASSLVPIGLAGRTDTQYF.

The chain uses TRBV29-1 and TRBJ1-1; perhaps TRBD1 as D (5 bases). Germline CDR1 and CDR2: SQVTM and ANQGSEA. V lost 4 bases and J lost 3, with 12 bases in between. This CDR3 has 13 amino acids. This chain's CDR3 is CSVAEGSYTEAFF. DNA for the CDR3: TGCAGCGTTGCGGAGGGGTCATACACTGAAGCTTTCTTT.

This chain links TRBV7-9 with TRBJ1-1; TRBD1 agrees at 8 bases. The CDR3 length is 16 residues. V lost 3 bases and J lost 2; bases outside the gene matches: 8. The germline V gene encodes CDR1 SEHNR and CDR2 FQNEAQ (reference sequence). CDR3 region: CASSFEVGQVNTEAFF. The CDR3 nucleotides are TGTGCCAGCAGCTTCGAGGTGGGACAGGTTAACACTGAAGCTTTCTTT.

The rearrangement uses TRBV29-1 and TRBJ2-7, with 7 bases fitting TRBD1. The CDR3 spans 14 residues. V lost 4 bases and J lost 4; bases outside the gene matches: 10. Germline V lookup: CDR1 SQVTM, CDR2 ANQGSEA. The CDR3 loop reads CSVVLGTVPYEQYV. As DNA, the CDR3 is TGCAGCGTTGTTCTTGGGACAGTACCTTACGAGCAGTACGTC.

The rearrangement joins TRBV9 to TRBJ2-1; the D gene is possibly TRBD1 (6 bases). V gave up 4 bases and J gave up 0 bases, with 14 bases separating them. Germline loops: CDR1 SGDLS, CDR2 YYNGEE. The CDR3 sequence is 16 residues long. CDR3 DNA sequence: TGTGCCAGCAGCATACAACAGGGTGGCTCCTACAATGAGCAGTTCTTC. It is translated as CASSIQQGGSYNEQFF.

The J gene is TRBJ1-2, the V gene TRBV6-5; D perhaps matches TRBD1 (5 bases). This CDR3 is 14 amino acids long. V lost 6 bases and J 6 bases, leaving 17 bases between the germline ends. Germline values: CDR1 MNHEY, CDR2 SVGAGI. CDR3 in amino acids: CASSGGRHLNGYTF. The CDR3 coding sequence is TGTGCCAGCAGCGGGGGGAGACACCTTAATGGCTACACCTTC.

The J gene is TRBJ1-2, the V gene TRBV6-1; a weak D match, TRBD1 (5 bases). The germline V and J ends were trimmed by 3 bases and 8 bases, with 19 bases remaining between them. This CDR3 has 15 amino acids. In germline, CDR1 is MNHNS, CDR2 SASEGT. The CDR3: CASSDGNRDGRGYTF. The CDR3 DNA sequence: TGTGCCAGCAGTGACGGAAACCGGGACGGGAGGGGCTACACCTTC.

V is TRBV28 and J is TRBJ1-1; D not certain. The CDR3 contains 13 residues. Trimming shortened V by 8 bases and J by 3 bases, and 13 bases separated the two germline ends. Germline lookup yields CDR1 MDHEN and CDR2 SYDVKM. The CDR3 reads CASGIFRDTEAFF. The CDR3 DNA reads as TGTGCCAGCGGAATCTTTCGGGACACTGAAGCTTTCTTT.

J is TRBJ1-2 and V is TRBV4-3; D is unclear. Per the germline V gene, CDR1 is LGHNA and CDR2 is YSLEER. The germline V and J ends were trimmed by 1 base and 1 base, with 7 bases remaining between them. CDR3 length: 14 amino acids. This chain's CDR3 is CASSQGPSNYGYTF. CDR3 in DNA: TGCGCCAGCAGCCAAGGTCCCAGTAACTATGGCTACACCTTC.

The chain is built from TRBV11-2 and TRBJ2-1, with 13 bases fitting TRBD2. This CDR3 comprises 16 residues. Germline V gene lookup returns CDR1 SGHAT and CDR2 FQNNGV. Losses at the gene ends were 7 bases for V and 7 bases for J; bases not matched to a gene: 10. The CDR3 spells CASIKTSGRARNEQFF. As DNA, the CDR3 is TGTGCCAGCATCAAAACTAGCGGGAGGGCCCGAAATGAGCAGTTCTTC.

The DNA for the CDR3 is TGTGCCAGCGTACACATCGAGGGCTTCAACTATGGCTACACCTTC. It specifies CASVHIEGFNYGYTF. The V and J genes are TRBV7-9 and TRBJ1-2, with D unclear. V was cut by 8 bases and J by 2 bases, with 18 bases left in between. This CDR3 has 15 residues. From germline, CDR1 is SEHNR and CDR2 FQNEAQ (reference sequence).

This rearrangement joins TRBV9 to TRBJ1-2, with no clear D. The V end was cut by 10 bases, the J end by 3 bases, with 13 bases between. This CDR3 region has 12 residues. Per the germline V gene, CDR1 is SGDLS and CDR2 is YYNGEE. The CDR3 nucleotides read TGTGCCTCCGGCGGGGTTTACTATGGCTACACCTTC. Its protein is CASGGVYYGYTF.

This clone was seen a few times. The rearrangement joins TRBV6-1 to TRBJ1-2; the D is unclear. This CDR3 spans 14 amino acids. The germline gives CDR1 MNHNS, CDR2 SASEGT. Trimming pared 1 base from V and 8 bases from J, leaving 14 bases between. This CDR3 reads CASSEVGRQEGYTF. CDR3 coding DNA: TGTGCCAGCAGTGAAGTTGGGAGGCAAGAGGGCTACACCTTC.

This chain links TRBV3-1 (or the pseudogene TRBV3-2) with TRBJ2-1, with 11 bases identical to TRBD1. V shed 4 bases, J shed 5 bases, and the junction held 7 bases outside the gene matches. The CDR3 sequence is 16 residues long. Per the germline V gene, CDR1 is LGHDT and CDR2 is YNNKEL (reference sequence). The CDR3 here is CASSRHGTGGHNEQFF. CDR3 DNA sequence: TGTGCCAGCAGCCGGCATGGGACAGGGGGACACAATGAGCAGTTCTTC.

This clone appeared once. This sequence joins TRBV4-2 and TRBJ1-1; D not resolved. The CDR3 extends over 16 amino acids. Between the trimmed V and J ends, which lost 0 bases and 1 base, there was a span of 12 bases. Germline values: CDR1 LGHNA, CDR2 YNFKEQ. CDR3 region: CASSQETGKGNTEAFF. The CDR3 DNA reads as TGTGCCAGCAGCCAAGAGACGGGGAAGGGGAACACTGAAGCTTTCTTT.

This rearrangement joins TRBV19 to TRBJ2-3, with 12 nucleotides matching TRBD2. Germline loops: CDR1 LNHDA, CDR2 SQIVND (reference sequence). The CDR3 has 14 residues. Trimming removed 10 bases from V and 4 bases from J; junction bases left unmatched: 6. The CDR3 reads CATSGLAGSDTQYF. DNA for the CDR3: TGTGCCACCTCGGGACTAGCGGGCTCAGATACGCAGTATTTT.

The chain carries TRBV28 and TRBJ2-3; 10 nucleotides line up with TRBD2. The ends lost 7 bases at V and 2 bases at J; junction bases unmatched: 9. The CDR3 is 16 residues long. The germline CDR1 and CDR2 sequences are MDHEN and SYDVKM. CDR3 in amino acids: CASTQLLAGDTDTQYF. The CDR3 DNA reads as TGTGCCAGCACCCAGTTGCTAGCGGGAGACACAGATACGCAGTATTTT. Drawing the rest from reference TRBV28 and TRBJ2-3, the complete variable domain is DVKVTQSSRYLVKRTGEKVFLECVQDMDHENMFWYRQDPGLGLRLIYFSYDVKMKEKGDIPEGYSVSREKKERFSLILESASTNQTSMYLCASTQLLAGDTDTQYFGPGTRLTVL.

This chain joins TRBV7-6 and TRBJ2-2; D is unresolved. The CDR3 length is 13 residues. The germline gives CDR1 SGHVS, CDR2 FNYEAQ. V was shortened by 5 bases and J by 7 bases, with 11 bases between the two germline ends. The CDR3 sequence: CASSPLVGGELFF. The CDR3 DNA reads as TGTGCCAGCAGCCCGTTGGTCGGCGGGGAGCTGTTTTTT.

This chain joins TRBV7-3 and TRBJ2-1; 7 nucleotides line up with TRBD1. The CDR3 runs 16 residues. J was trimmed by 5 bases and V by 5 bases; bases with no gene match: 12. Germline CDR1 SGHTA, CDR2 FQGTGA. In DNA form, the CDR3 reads TGTGCCAGCAGCGCATTAGGGGGCGGCTCGAACAATGAGCAGTTCTTC. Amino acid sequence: CASSALGGGSNNEQFF.

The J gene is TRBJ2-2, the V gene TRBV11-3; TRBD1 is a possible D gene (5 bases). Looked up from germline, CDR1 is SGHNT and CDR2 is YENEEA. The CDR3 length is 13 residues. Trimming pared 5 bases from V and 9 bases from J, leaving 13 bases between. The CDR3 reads CASSLYQGRELFF. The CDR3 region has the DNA TGTGCCAGCAGCCTCTATCAGGGCCGGGAGCTGTTTTTT. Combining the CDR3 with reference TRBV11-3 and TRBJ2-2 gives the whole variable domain EAGVVQSPRYKIIEKKQPVAFWCNPISGHNTLYWYLQNLGQGPELLIRYENEEAVDDSQLPKDRFSAERLKGVDSTLKIQPAELGDSAVYLCASSLYQGRELFFGEGSRLTVL.

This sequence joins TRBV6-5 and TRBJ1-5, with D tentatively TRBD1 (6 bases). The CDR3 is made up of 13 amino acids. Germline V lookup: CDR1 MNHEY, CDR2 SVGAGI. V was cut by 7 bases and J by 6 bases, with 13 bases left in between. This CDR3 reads CASTSRGGQPQHF. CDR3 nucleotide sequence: TGTGCCAGCACCTCGAGGGGGGGTCAGCCCCAGCATTTT.

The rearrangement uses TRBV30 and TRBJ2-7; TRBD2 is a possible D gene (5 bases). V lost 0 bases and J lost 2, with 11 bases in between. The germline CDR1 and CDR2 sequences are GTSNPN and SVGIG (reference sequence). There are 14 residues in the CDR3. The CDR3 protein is CAWSVRGNPYEQYV. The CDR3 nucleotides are TGTGCCTGGAGTGTAAGAGGGAACCCCTACGAGCAGTACGTC.